What follows are 14 T cell receptor beta chains derived from one specimen sequenced in a study of blood T cell repertoires in COVID-19. TCRdb's table, derived via immunoSEQ multiplex PCR, lists solely in-frame clones and lacks some. Of about 44,000 clones in the sample, 80% to 90% were seen once. The material sequenced was peripheral blood. The receptors stem from a man between 65 and 80 years old with active COVID-19.

The V call is TRBV18, the J call TRBJ1-2, with 11 bases aligning to TRBD1. CDR3 length: 18 amino acids. The V and J ends lost 1 base and 4 bases, in that order; junction bases with no gene match: 11. The germline gives CDR1 KGHSH, CDR2 LQKENI. CDR3 loop: CASSPRIGQGAQIYGYTF. The CDR3 nucleotides read TGTGCCAGCTCACCACGAATCGGACAGGGGGCGCAGATCTATGGCTACACCTTC.

The chain is built from TRBV7-3 and TRBJ2-1, with D perhaps TRBD1 (6 bases). Trimming shortened V by 4 bases and J by 9 bases, and 13 bases separated the two germline ends. Germline CDR1 is SGHTA and CDR2 is FQGTGA. The CDR3 length is 13 residues. The CDR3 DNA follows: TGTGCCAGCAGCTCAGAACTAGGGGGTGAGCAGTTCTTC. It translates to CASSSELGGEQFF.

The V and J genes are TRBV19 and TRBJ2-1; 7 nucleotides align to TRBD1. J lost 5 bases, V lost 5 bases, and 6 bases had no gene match. In germline, CDR1 is LNHDA, CDR2 SQIVND (reference sequence). The CDR3 covers 14 residues. The CDR3 DNA is TGTGCCAGTAGTCCGAGGGACAGAGACAATGAGCAGTTCTTC. Encoded protein: CASSPRDRDNEQFF.

The chain employs TRBV19 and TRBJ1-1; 8 nucleotides agree with TRBD1. Germline V lookup: CDR1 LNHDA, CDR2 SQIVND (reference sequence). V gave up 7 bases and J gave up 1 base; unmatched junction bases: 8. There are 15 residues in the CDR3. Here the CDR3 reads CASTLTGVTNTEAFF. CDR3 nucleotides: TGTGCCAGTACCCTGACAGGGGTTACGAACACTGAAGCTTTCTTT.

The CDR3 is CASSFGWGDEQFF. The CDR3 DNA is TGTGCCAGCAGTTTTGGGTGGGGCGATGAGCAGTTCTTC. The rearrangement links TRBV12-3 or TRBV12-4 to TRBJ2-1, with D tentatively TRBD1 (5 bases). Trimming removed 3 bases from V and 8 bases from J, with 11 bases in between. The CDR3 totals 13 residues.

The table lists this clone with a few counts. The chain couples TRBV6-2 or TRBV6-3 to TRBJ1-1; 7 bases are shared with TRBD1. The CDR3 is made up of 18 amino acids. Trimming removed 6 bases from V and 0 bases from J; junction bases left unmatched: 16. The germline V gene encodes CDR1 MNHEY and CDR2 SVGEGT. DNA for the CDR3: TGTGCCAGCAGCCCCTATCGACAGGGAGAACCTTTGAACACTGAAGCTTTCTTT. Protein product: CASSPYRQGEPLNTEAFF.

The chain has TRBV13 and TRBJ2-3; 14 bases are shared with TRBD2. Germline CDR1 PRHDT, CDR2 FYEKMQ (reference sequence). The ends lost 5 bases at V and 2 bases at J; junction bases unmatched: 9. This CDR3 contains 18 residues. CDR3 in DNA: TGTGCCAGCAGCCTGGGACTAGCGGGGGTCGGTCCCACAGATACGCAGTATTTT. Encoded protein: CASSLGLAGVGPTDTQYF.

This rearrangement joins TRBV29-1 to TRBJ2-1, with D unclear. Germline loops: CDR1 SQVTM, CDR2 ANQGSEA. Trimming cost V 4 bases and J 8 bases, with 9 bases left between them. This CDR3 region has 11 residues. The CDR3 loop reads CSVVAVDEQFF. Here the CDR3 DNA reads TGCAGCGTTGTTGCGGTCGATGAGCAGTTCTTC.

V usage is TRBV14 and J usage is TRBJ1-6, with D perhaps matching TRBD1 (6 bases). The ends were cut back, 1 base at V and 2 bases at J, with 9 bases in the middle. This CDR3 contains 16 residues. The V gene's germline CDR1 is SGHDN and CDR2 FVKESK. The CDR3 spells CASSQAGGPYNSPLHF. DNA for the CDR3: TGTGCCAGCAGCCAAGCGGGGGGCCCCTATAATTCACCCCTCCACTTT.

The CDR3 loop is CASSIPRGSSLGGYTF. DNA for the CDR3: TGTGCCAGTAGTATCCCCAGGGGATCATCTCTGGGCGGCTACACCTTC. J is TRBJ1-2 and V is TRBV19; a weak D match, TRBD1 (6 bases). This CDR3 has 16 residues. CDR1 LNHDA and CDR2 SQIVND come from the germline V gene (reference sequence). V gave up 3 bases and J gave up 8 bases, with 22 bases separating them.

This rearrangement joins TRBV7-9 to TRBJ2-2; D uncertain. Trimming stripped 4 bases from V and 8 bases from J, with 8 bases between. CDR1 SEHNR and CDR2 FQNEAQ come from the germline V gene (reference sequence). The CDR3 extends over 12 amino acids. The CDR3 DNA reads TGTGCCAGCAGCTCCGGTTGGGGGGAGCTGTTTTTT. Its protein product is CASSSGWGELFF.

This sequence joins TRBV2 and TRBJ1-2, with TRBD1 identical over 7 bases. With 0 bases clipped from V and 0 bases from J, the junction kept 4 bases outside the gene matches. This CDR3 is 16 amino acids long. Germline V gene sequence: CDR1 SNHLY, CDR2 FYNNEI. Here the CDR3 DNA reads TGTGCCAGCAGTGAAGCGGACAGGACAGCTAACTATGGCTACACCTTC. It specifies CASSEADRTANYGYTF.

The CDR3 reads CASSLTLGKDYGYTF. The CDR3 DNA reads as TGTGCCAGCAGTTTAACCCTGGGCAAGGACTATGGCTACACCTTC. The chain couples TRBV28 to TRBJ1-2; no reliable D call. The germline V gene has CDR1 MDHEN and CDR2 SYDVKM. With 2 bases removed from V and 3 bases from J, the gap between germline ends came to 13 bases. This CDR3 contains 15 residues.

The CDR3 DNA sequence: TGTGCCAGCAGTTACGGGGACAGGTGGGATTCACCCCTCCACTTT. Protein product: CASSYGDRWDSPLHF. The chain joins TRBV6-6 to TRBJ1-6; 8 bases fit TRBD1. Germline CDR1 MNHNY, CDR2 SVGAGI (reference sequence). The CDR3 is 15 amino acids. With V trimmed by 2 bases and J by 8 bases, 5 bases remained unmatched.